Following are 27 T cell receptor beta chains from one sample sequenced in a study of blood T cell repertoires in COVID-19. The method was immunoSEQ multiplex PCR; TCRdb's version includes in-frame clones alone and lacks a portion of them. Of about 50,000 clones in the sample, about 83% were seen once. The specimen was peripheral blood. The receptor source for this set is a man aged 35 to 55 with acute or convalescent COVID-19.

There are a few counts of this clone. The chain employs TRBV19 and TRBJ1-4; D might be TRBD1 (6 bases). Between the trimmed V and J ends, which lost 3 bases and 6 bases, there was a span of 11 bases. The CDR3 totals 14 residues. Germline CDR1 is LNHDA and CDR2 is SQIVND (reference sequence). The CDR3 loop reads CASSILGGYEKLFF. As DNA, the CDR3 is TGTGCCAGTAGTATCTTAGGGGGTTATGAAAAACTGTTTTTT.

CDR3 coding DNA: TGTGCCAGCTCACCGCCGGGACAGGGCGCTTACGAGCAGTACTTC. Protein sequence: CASSPPGQGAYEQYF. The chain combines TRBV18 with TRBJ2-7; 9 bases match TRBD1. V lost 3 bases, J lost 4 bases, and 7 bases stayed unmatched. This CDR3 contains 15 residues. The germline V gene encodes CDR1 KGHSH and CDR2 LQKENI.

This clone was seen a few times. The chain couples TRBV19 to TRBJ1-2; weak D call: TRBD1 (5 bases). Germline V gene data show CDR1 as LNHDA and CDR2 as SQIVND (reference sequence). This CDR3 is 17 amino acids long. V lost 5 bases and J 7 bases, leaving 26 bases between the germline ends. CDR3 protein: CASSPQSAGGALGGYTF. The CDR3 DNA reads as TGTGCCAGTAGTCCTCAATCAGCGGGAGGGGCCCTTGGTGGCTACACCTTC.

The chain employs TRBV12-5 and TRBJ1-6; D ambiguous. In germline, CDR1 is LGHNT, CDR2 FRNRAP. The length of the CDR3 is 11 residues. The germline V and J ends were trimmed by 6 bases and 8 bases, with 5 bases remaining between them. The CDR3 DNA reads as TGTGCTAGTGGCCCATATTCACCCCTCCACTTT. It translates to CASGPYSPLHF.

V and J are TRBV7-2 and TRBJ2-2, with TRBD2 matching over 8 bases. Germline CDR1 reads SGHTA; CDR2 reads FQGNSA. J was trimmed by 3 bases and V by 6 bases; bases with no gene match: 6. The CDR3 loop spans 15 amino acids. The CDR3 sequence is CASRERGPDTGELFF. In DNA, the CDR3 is TGTGCCAGCAGGGAGCGGGGGCCAGACACCGGGGAGCTGTTTTTT.

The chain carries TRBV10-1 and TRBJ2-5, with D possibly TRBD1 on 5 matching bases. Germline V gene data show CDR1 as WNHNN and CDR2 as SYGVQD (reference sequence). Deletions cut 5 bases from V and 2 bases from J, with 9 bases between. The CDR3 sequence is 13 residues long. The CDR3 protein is CASSLTAQETQYF. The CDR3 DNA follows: TGCGCCAGCAGTTTGACAGCACAAGAGACCCAGTACTTC.

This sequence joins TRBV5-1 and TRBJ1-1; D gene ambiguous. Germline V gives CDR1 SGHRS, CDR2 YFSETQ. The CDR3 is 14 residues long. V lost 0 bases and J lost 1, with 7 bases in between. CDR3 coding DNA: TGCGCCAGCAGCTTGGGCCACGGGAACACTGAAGCTTTCTTT. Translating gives CASSLGHGNTEAFF. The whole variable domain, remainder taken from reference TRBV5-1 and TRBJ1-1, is KAGVTQTPRYLIKTRGQQVTLSCSPISGHRSVSWYQQTPGQGLQFLFEYFSETQRNKGNFPGRFSGRQFSNSRSEMNVSTLELGDSALYLCASSLGHGNTEAFFGQGTRLTVV.

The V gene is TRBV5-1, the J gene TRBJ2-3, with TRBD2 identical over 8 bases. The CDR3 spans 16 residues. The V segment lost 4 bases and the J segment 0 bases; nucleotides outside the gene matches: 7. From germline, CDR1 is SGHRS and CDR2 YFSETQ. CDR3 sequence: CASSRTSGASTDTQYF. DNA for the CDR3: TGCGCCAGCAGCAGAACTAGCGGAGCTAGCACAGATACGCAGTATTTT.

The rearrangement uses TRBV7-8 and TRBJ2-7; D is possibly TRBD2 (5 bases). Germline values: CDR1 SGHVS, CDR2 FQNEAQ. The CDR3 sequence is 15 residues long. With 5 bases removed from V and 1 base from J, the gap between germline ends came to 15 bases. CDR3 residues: CASSPGGLRSYEQYV. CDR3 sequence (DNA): TGTGCCAGCAGCCCAGGAGGATTACGGTCCTACGAGCAGTACGTC.

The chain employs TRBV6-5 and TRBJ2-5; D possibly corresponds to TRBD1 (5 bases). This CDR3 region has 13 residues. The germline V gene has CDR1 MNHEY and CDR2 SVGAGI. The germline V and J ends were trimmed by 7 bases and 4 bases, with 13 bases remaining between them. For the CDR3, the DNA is TGTGCCAGCATGAGGTCCCAGGGAGAGACCCAGTACTTC. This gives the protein CASMRSQGETQYF.

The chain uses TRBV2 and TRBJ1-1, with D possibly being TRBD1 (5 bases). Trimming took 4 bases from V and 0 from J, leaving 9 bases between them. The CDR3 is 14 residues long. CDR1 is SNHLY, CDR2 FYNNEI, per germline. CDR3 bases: TGTGCCAGCAGTGTACGACAGATGAACACTGAAGCTTTCTTT. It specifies CASSVRQMNTEAFF.

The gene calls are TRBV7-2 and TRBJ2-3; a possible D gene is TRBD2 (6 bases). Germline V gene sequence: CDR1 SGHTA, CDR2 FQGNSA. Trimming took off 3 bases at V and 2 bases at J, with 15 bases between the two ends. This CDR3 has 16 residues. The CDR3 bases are TGTGCCAGCAGCTTCCGGGCGGGGCCCATCACAGATACGCAGTATTTT. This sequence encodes CASSFRAGPITDTQYF.

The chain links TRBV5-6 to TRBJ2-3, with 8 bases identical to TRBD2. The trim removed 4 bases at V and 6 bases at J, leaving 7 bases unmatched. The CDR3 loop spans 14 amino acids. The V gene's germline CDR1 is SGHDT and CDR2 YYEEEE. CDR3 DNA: TGTGCCAGCAGCCTAAGAGCGGGGGAGGATACGCAGTATTTT. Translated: CASSLRAGEDTQYF.

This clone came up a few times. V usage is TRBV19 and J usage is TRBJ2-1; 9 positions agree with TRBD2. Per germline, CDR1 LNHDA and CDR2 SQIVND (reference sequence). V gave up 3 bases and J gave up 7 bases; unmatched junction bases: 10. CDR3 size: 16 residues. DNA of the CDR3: TGTGCCAGTAGTATGGGAGAGGAGCGGGAGGTGAATGAGCAGTTCTTC. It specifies CASSMGEEREVNEQFF.

The CDR3 DNA follows: TGTGCCAGCAGCGTATTGAGGGAGCAGTTCTTC. It yields the protein CASSVLREQFF. The rearrangement uses TRBV9 and TRBJ2-1, with D uncertain. Trimming removed 1 base at V and 10 bases at J, with 6 bases between. The CDR3 is 11 residues long. Germline V gene sequence: CDR1 SGDLS, CDR2 YYNGEE.

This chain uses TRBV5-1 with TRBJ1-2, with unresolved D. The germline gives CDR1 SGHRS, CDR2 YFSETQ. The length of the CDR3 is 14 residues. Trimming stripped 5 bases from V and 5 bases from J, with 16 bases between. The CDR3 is CASRPLEAGYGYTF. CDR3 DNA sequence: TGCGCCAGCAGACCCTTGGAGGCGGGGTATGGCTACACCTTC.

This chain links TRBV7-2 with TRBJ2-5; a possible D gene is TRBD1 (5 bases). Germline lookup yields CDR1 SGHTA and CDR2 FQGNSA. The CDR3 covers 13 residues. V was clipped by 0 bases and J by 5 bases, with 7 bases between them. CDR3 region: CASSLARGETQYF. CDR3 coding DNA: TGTGCCAGCAGCTTAGCAAGGGGCGAGACCCAGTACTTC. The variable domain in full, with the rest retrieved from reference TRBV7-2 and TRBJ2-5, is GAGVSQSPSNKVTEKGKDVELRCDPISGHTALYWYRQSLGQGLEFLIYFQGNSAPDKSGLPSDRFSAERTGGSVSTLTIQRTQQEDSAVYLCASSLARGETQYFGPGTRLLVL.

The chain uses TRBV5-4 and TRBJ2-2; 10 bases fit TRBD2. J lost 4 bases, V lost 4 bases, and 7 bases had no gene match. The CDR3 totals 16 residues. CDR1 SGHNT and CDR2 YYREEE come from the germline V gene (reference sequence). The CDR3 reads CASSRGGTSVTGELFF. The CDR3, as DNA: TGTGCCAGCAGCCGCGGGGGGACTAGCGTCACCGGGGAGCTGTTTTTT.

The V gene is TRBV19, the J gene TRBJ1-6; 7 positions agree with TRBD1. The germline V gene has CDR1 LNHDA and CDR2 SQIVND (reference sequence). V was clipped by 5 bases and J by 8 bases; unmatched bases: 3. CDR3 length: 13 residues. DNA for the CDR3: TGTGCCAGTAGTGACAGGGTAGATTCACCCCTCCACTTT. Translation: CASSDRVDSPLHF.

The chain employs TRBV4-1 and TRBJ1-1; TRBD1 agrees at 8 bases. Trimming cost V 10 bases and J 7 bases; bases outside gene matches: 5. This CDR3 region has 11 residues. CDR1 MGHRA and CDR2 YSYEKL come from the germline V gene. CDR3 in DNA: TGCGCCACCTGGACAGGGAATGAAGCTTTCTTT. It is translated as CATWTGNEAFF.

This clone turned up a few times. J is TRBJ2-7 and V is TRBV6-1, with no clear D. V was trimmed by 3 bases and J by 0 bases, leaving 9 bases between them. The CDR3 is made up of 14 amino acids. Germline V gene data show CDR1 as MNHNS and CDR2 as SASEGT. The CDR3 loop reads CASSEVYASYEQYV. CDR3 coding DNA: TGTGCCAGCAGTGAGGTCTATGCCTCCTACGAGCAGTACGTC.

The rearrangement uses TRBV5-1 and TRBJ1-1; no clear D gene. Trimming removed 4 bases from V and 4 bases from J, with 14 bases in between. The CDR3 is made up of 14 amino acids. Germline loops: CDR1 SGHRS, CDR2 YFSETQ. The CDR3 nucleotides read TGCGCCAGCAGCCTACAAACCGGGTCCACTGAAGCTTTCTTT. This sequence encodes CASSLQTGSTEAFF.

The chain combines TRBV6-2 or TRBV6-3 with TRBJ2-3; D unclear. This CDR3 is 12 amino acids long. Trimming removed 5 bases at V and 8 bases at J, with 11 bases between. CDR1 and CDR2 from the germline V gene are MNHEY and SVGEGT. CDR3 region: CASSVSLSTQYF. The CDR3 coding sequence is TGTGCCAGCAGTGTCAGTCTCAGTACGCAGTATTTT.

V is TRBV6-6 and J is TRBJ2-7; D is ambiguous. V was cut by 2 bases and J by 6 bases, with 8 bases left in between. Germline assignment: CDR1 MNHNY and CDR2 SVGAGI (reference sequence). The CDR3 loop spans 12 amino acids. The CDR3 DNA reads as TGTGCCAGCAGTTACCCATCAGTCGAGCAGTACTTC. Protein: CASSYPSVEQYF.

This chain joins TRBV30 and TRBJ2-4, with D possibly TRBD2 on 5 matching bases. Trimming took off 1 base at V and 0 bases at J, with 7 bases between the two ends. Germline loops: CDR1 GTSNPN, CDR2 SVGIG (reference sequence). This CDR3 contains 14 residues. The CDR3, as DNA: TGTGCCTGGAGTGCCGGGGTAGCCAAAAACATTCAGTACTTC. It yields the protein CAWSAGVAKNIQYF.

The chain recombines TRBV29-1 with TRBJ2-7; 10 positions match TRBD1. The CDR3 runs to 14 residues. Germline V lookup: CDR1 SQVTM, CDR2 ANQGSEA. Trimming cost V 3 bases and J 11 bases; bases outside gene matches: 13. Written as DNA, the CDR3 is TGCAGCGTTGACCTGGGACAGGGGCCGCCTAAGGAGTACTTC. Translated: CSVDLGQGPPKEYF.

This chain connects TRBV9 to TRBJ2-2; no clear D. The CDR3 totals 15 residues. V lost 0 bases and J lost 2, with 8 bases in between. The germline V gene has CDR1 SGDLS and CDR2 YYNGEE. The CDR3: CASSVEALNTGELFF. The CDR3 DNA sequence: TGTGCCAGCAGCGTAGAGGCACTAAACACCGGGGAGCTGTTTTTT.